One and the same sample provided the 4 T cell receptor beta chains below, sequenced in a study of blood T cell repertoires in COVID-19. Sequencing used immunoSEQ multiplex PCR; TCRdb keeps in-frame clones, though not all of them. The data contain roughly 300,000 clones, approximately 90% of them singletons. Sequenced: peripheral blood. Source of these receptors: a woman aged 25 to 39 with COVID-19, enrolled during active disease.

The chain links TRBV15 to TRBJ1-4; 7 bases align to TRBD1. From germline, CDR1 is LNHNV and CDR2 YYDKDF (reference sequence). Losses at the gene ends were 1 base for V and 8 bases for J; bases not matched to a gene: 4. The CDR3 length is 14 residues. This CDR3 is CATSRGQGVEKLFF. In DNA form, the CDR3 reads TGTGCCACCAGCAGAGGACAGGGTGTAGAAAAACTGTTTTTT.

Details on this clone: Within the sample, other DNA sequences also encode this same CDR3. The chain couples TRBV27 to TRBJ1-2; D call uncertain. V lost 6 bases and J lost 0, with 5 bases in between. The CDR3 totals 12 residues. From germline, CDR1 is MNHEY and CDR2 SMNVEV (reference sequence). CDR3 region: CASRGANYGYTF. In nucleotides, the CDR3 is TGTGCCAGCAGGGGCGCTAACTATGGCTACACCTTC.

The V call is TRBV19, the J call TRBJ1-1, with D hard to call. CDR3 length: 13 residues. V lost 3 bases and J lost 1, with 6 bases in between. Germline loops: CDR1 LNHDA, CDR2 SQIVND (reference sequence). The CDR3 coding sequence is TGTGCCAGTAGTATCGCCAGGAACACTGAAGCTTTCTTT. It codes for CASSIARNTEAFF.

In the case of this clone: The same CDR3 also results from other DNA sequences found in this sample. The gene calls are TRBV7-3 and TRBJ2-1; D is possibly TRBD2 (5 bases). The CDR3 is made up of 13 amino acids. V was pared by 2 bases and J by 5 bases, with 7 bases between. From germline, CDR1 is SGHTA and CDR2 FQGTGA. The CDR3 DNA sequence: TGTGCCAGCAGCTTAGGGCGGGACAATGAGCAGTTCTTC. Translated: CASSLGRDNEQFF.